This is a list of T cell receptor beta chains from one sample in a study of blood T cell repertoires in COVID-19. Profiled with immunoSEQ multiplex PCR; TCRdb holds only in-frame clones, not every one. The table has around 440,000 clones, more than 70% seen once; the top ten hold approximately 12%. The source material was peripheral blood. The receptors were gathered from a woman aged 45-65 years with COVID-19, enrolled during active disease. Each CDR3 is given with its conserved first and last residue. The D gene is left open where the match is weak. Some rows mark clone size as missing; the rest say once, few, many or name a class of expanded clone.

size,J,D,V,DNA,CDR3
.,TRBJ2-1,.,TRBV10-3,TGTGCCACCGGTACGGACAACACAGGCGATGAGCAGTTCTTC,CATGTDNTGDEQFF
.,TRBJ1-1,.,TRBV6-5,TGTGCCAGCAGTTCTATGGGGCTCGAAGCTTTCTTT,CASSSMGLEAFF
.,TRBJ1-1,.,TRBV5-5,TGTGCCAGCAGCTTGGCAGTGAACACTGAAGCTTTCTTT,CASSLAVNTEAFF
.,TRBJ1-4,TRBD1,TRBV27,TGTGCCAGCAGTTACTCACGACAGGGAACTAATGAAAAACTGTTTTTT,CASSYSRQGTNEKLFF
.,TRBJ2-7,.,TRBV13,TGTGCCAGCAGCTCCCGTCGGGGGGAGCAGTACTTC,CASSSRRGEQYF
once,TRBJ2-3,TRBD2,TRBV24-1,TGTGCCACCAGTGATTTGGGACGGGGGGGCACAGATACGCAGTATTTT,CATSDLGRGGTDTQYF
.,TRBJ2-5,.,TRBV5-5,TGTGCCAGCAGCTCCACAGGCGTGAGGGAGACCCAGTACTTC,CASSSTGVRETQYF
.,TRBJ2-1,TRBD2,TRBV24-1,TGTGCCACCAGTGGTCCATATAGCGGGGGCCTCAGGAATGAGCAGTTCTTC,CATSGPYSGGLRNEQFF
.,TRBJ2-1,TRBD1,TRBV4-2,TGTGCCAGCAGCCAGAGCCGGGACAGTGATGAGCAGTTCTTC,CASSQSRDSDEQFF
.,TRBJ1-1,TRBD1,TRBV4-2,TGTGCCAGCAGCCAACCAGGGGGAGATGAAGCTTTCTTT,CASSQPGGDEAFF
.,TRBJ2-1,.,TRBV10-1,TGCGCCAGCAGTGAGACAGGGAACCACAATGAGCAGTTCTTC,CASSETGNHNEQFF
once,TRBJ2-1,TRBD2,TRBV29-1,TGCAGCGTTGAAGGGACTAGCTACAATGAGCAGTTCTTC,CSVEGTSYNEQFF
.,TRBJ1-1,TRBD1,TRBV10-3,TGTGCCATCAGCCCCGGACAGGGAAGTATGAGAACTGAAGCTTTCTTT,CAISPGQGSMRTEAFF
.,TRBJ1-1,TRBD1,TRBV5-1,TGCGCCACCGCAACAGGGGTTAACACTGAAGCTTTCTTT,CATATGVNTEAFF
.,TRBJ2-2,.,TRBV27,TGTGCCAGCAGTTTTTATGGCGGGGAAGTCACCGGGGAGCTGTTTTTT,CASSFYGGEVTGELFF
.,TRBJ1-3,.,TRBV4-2,TGTGCCAGCAGCCAAGAAAACGGCTCTGGAAACACCATATATTTT,CASSQENGSGNTIYF
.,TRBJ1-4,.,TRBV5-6,TGTGCCAGCAGCTCGCTTCAGTCAACTAATGAAAAACTGTTTTTT,CASSSLQSTNEKLFF
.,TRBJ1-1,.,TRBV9,TGTGCCAGCACCACCCCCGGGGGGCCGGGCACTGAAGCTTTCTTT,CASTTPGGPGTEAFF
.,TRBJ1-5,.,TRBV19,TGTGCCAGTAGCCTAAATAGCAATCAGCCCCAGCATTTT,CASSLNSNQPQHF
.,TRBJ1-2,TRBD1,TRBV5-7,TGTGCCAGCAGCTTGGAAGTGGGACAGGGTGATGGCTACACCTTC,CASSLEVGQGDGYTF
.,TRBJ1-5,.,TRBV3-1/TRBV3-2,TGTGCCAGCAGCCCCAGCGGGGGAGTGGGTCAGCCCCAGCATTTT,CASSPSGGVGQPQHF
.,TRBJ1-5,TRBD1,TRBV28,TGTGCCAGCAGTCCTCCGGGACAGGGGGCTCCTCAGCCCCAGCATTTT,CASSPPGQGAPQPQHF
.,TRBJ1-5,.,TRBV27,TGTGCCAGCGGCAGAGGAAATCAGCCCCAGCATTTT,CASGRGNQPQHF
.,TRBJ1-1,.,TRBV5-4,TGTGCCAGCAGGTCGACAGGGAACACTGAAGCTTTCTTT,CASRSTGNTEAFF
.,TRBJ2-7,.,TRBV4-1,TGCGCCAGCAGCCAAGCAACAGGGTCGGCCTACGAGCAGTACTTC,CASSQATGSAYEQYF
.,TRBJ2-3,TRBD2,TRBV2,TGTGCCAGCAGTGCCCCTAGCGGGGGGGCGCACACAGATACGCAGTATTTT,CASSAPSGGAHTDTQYF
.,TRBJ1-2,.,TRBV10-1,TGCGCCAGCAGTGAGTCGAGAGACAGTCTCTATGGCTACACCTTC,CASSESRDSLYGYTF
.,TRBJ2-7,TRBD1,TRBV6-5,TGTGCCAGCAGTTACCGGGACAGCTCCTACGAGCAGTACTTC,CASSYRDSSYEQYF
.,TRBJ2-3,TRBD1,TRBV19,TGTGCCAGTAGCCTAGGCGGGACAGGGCCAGATACGCAGTATTTT,CASSLGGTGPDTQYF
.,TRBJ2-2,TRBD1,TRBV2,TGTGCCAGCAGGGACAGGGTCACCGGGGAGCTGTTTTTT,CASRDRVTGELFF
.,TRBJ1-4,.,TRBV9,TGTGCCAGCAGCGCCAACAGGGACCCTGATGAAAAACTGTTTTTT,CASSANRDPDEKLFF
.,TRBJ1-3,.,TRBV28,TGTGCCAGCAGCACAGGGACTGGAAACACCATATATTTT,CASSTGTGNTIYF
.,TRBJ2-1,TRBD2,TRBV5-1,TGCGCCAGCAGTCGTGAGATAGCGGGGGCCTACAATGAGCAGTTCTTC,CASSREIAGAYNEQFF
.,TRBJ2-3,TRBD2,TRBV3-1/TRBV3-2,TGTGCCAGCAGCCCCCCCCTTGAGACTAGCCGAAGGAAAGATACGCAGTATTTT,CASSPPLETSRRKDTQYF
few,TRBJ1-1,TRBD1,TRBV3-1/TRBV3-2,TGTGCCAGCAGCACCCAGGGGGGCTTACACTGGGAAGCTTTCTTT,CASSTQGGLHWEAFF
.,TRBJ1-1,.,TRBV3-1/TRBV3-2,TGTGCCAGCAGCCGCTCCGGCCGGGTGAACACTGAAGCTTTCTTT,CASSRSGRVNTEAFF
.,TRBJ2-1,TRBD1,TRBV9,TGTGCCAGCAGCGTACCACCGGGACAGGGGTCCAATGAGCAGTTCTTC,CASSVPPGQGSNEQFF
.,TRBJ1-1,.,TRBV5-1,TGCGCCAGCAGCTACACAGGGCCCGGGGACACTGAAGCTTTCTTT,CASSYTGPGDTEAFF
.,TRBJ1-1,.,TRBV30,TGTGCCTGGAAAGACAGCTTGAACACTGAAGCTTTCTTT,CAWKDSLNTEAFF
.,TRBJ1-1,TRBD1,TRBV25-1,TGTGCCAGCAGTGGACAGGGAAGGACTGAAGCTTTCTTT,CASSGQGRTEAFF
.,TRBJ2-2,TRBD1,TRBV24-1,TGTGCCACCAGTGATGTGGGACAGGCCGGGGAGCTGTTTTTT,CATSDVGQAGELFF
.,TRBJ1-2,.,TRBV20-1,TGCAGTGCTAGTAGTGCGAGGGGGGGAAACTATGGCTACACCTTC,CSASSARGGNYGYTF
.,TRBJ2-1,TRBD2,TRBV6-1,TGTGCCAGCAGTGCTATCGGGACTAGCGGGTACAATGAGCAGTTCTTC,CASSAIGTSGYNEQFF
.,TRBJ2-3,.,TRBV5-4,TGTGCCAGCAGCCCGGAGTGGGGCACAGATACGCAGTATTTT,CASSPEWGTDTQYF
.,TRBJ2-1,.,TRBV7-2,TGTGCCAGCAGCTTAGTCGGGGGGCCTGAAAATGAGCAGTTCTTC,CASSLVGGPENEQFF
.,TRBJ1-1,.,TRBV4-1,TGCGCCAGCAGCCAAGGTACGAGATCCAGGGCATGGTCCACTGAAGCTTTCTTT,CASSQGTRSRAWSTEAFF
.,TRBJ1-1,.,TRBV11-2,TGTGCCAGCAGCTCACAGACCAACACTGAAGCTTTCTTT,CASSSQTNTEAFF
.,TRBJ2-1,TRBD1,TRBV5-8,TGTGCCAGCAGCCGCCGGACAGGGGGGGGGCTCAATGAGCAGTTCTTC,CASSRRTGGGLNEQFF
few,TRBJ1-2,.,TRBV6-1,TGTGCCAGCAGTGAAACACTACAGGGTCTGACAGCCTATGGCTACACCTTC,CASSETLQGLTAYGYTF
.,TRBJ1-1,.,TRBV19,TGTGCCAGTAGTCTACCGGGGGACACTGAAGCTTTCTTT,CASSLPGDTEAFF
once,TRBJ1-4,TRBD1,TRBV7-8,TGTGCCAGCAGCTTACTCGGGACAGTACTTGAAAAACTGTTTTTT,CASSLLGTVLEKLFF